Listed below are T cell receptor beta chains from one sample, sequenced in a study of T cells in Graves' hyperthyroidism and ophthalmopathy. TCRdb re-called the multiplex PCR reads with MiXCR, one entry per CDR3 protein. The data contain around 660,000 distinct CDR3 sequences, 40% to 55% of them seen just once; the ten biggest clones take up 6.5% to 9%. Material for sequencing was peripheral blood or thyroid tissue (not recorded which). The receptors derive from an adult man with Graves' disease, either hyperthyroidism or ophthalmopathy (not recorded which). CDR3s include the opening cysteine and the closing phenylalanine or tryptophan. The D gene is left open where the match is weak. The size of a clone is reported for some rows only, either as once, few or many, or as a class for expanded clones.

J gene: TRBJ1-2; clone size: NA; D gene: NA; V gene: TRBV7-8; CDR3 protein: CASSLRDGGYTF; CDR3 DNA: TGTGCCAGCAGCCTAAGGGACGGTGGGTACACCTTC
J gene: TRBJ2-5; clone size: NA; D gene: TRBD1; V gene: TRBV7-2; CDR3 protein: CASSSDRAQETQYF; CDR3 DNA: TGTGCCAGCAGTTCGGACAGGGCGCAAGAGACCCAGTACTTC
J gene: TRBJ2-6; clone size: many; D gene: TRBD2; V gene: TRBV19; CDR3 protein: CASSRSGAGANVLTF; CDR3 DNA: TGTGCCAGTAGTCGAAGCGGGGCCGGGGCCAACGTCCTGACTTTC
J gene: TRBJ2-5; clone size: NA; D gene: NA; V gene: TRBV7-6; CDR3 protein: CASSLGWGSETQYF; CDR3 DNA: TGTGCCAGCAGCTTAGGGTGGGGATCAGAGACCCAGTACTTC
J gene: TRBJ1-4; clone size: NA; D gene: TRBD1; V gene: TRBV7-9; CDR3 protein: CASRSDRDNEKLFF; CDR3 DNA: TGTGCCAGCAGGAGCGACAGGGACAATGAAAAACTGTTTTTT
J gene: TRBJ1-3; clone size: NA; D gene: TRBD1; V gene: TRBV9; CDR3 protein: CASSVTGRGNTIYF; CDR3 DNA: TGTGCCAGCAGCGTGACAGGGCGTGGAAACACCATATATTTT
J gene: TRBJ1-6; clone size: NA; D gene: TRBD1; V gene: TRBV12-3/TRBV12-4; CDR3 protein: CASSLNPTGLDSPLHF; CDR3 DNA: TGTGCCAGCAGTTTAAACCCGACAGGGTTGGATTCACCCCTCCACTTT
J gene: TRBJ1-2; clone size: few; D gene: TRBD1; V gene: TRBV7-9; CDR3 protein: CASSHPTGPNYGYTF; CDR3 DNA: TGCGCCAGCAGCCACCCGACAGGGCCAAACTATGGCTACACCTTC
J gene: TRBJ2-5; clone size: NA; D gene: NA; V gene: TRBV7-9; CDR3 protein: CASSLTGVLAETQYF; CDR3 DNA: TGCGCCAGCAGCTTGACGGGGGTGTTGGCAGAGACCCAGTACTTC
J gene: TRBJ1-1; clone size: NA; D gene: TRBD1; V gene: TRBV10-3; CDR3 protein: CAIRGSGGHTEAFF; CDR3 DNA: TGTGCCATCAGGGGATCAGGGGGTCACACTGAAGCTTTCTTT
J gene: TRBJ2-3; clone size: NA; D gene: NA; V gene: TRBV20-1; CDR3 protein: CSARLPDHGTQYF; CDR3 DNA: TGCAGTGCTAGGTTGCCAGACCACGGTACGCAGTATTTT
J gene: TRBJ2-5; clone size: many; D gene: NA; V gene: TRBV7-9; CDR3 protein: CASSLGRSSEQETQYF; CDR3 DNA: TGTGCCAGCAGCTTAGGCAGGTCAAGCGAGCAAGAGACCCAGTACTTC
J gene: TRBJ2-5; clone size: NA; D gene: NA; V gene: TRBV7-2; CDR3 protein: CASSPTGTQYF; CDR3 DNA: TGTGCCAGCAGCCCTACCGGGACCCAGTACTTC